What follows are 23 T cell receptor beta chains derived from one specimen sequenced in a study of a mutant IDH1 vaccine in newly diagnosed glioma. Data came from immunoSEQ multiplex PCR; TCRdb stores just in-frame clones and leaves some out. The sample lists roughly 64,000 clones, 74% occurring once. Time point indicated: week 35, safety follow-up. Doses comprised 300 ug of mutant IDH1 20-mer peptide each, plus topical imiquimod. Their antigens are not known. Sequencing was performed on PBMCs, taken from a glioma patient whose treatment included an IDH1 peptide vaccine. The source is a man in his fifties with glioma.

This rearrangement joins TRBV6-5 to TRBJ2-7; D unclear. Between the trimmed V and J ends, which lost 7 bases and 4 bases, there was a span of 14 bases. This CDR3 spans 13 amino acids. Germline V gene sequence: CDR1 MNHEY, CDR2 SVGAGI. This CDR3 is CASIDTLGYEQYF. Here the CDR3 DNA reads TGTGCCAGCATCGACACCCTAGGGTACGAGCAGTACTTC.

V and J are TRBV28 and TRBJ1-3; TRBD1 aligns across 12 bases. Germline loops: CDR1 MDHEN, CDR2 SYDVKM. The J segment lost 8 bases and the V segment lost 6 bases, leaving 8 bases of the junction unmatched. The CDR3 extends over 15 amino acids. Here the CDR3 reads CASSIAGQGADTIYF. The DNA for the CDR3 is TGTGCCAGCAGCATTGCGGGACAGGGGGCGGACACCATATATTTT.

This chain links TRBV29-1 with TRBJ1-4; D unclear. The CDR3 runs to 13 residues. V was shortened by 6 bases and J by 2 bases, with 10 bases between the two germline ends. The V gene's germline CDR1 is SQVTM and CDR2 ANQGSEA. The CDR3 DNA is TGCAGCGTAGGCGGTGGCACTAATGAAAAACTGTTTTTT. Translation gives CSVGGGTNEKLFF.

The rearrangement links TRBV5-4 to TRBJ2-5; D not resolved. The V end was cut by 1 base, the J end by 2 bases, with 6 bases between. The germline V gene has CDR1 SGHNT and CDR2 YYREEE (reference sequence). This CDR3 contains 13 residues. The CDR3 here is CASSLIGQETQYF. CDR3 nucleotides: TGTGCCAGCAGCTTGATCGGGCAAGAGACCCAGTACTTC.

The table lists this clone with a few counts. The chain is built from TRBV19 and TRBJ1-6, with 7 bases lining up with TRBD1. The CDR3 consists of 14 residues. With V trimmed by 6 bases and J by 9 bases, 8 bases remained unmatched. The V gene's germline CDR1 is LNHDA and CDR2 SQIVND (reference sequence). CDR3 in amino acids: CASRVPGQISPLHF. The CDR3 DNA reads as TGTGCCAGTAGGGTTCCGGGACAGATTTCACCCCTCCACTTT.

This clone showed up just once. At one of its ends the junction is not consistent with the germline gene, which may arise from a read error. The chain recombines TRBV7-7 with TRBJ1-1; the D is unclear. Germline loops: CDR1 SSHAT, CDR2 FNYEAQ (reference sequence). The CDR3 is 13 residues long. Written as DNA, the CDR3 is TGTGCTAGCAGCTTAGCCCGGAATACTGAAGCTTTCTTT. Its translation is CASSLARNTEAFF.

The chain links TRBV7-2 to TRBJ1-2; 7 bases match TRBD1. V shed 5 bases, J shed 4 bases, and the junction held 7 bases outside the gene matches. CDR1 and CDR2 (germline): SGHTA, FQGNSA. The CDR3 is 14 amino acids. CDR3 nucleotides: TGTGCCAGCAGCCGGGACAGCCAACCCTATGGCTACACCTTC. This codes for CASSRDSQPYGYTF.

This chain joins TRBV6-1 and TRBJ1-2, with D maybe TRBD1 (5 bases). The germline V gene encodes CDR1 MNHNS and CDR2 SASEGT. The CDR3 consists of 14 residues. V lost 8 bases, J lost 5 bases, and 18 bases lay in between. The DNA of the CDR3 is TGTGCCAGCCGTTCGGGGGGTGGATGGTATGGCTACACCTTC. This encodes CASRSGGGWYGYTF.

The chain links TRBV18 to TRBJ2-7; either TRBD1 or TRBD2 may fit D (7 bases each). Trimming removed 5 bases at V and 3 bases at J, with 14 bases between. The germline CDR1 and CDR2 sequences are KGHSH and LQKENI. The length of the CDR3 is 14 residues. The CDR3 DNA follows: TGTGCCAGCTCAGGGGGGGGACAGATCTACGAGCAGTACTTC. Protein: CASSGGGQIYEQYF.

The chain has TRBV30 and TRBJ2-2, with a possible D match to TRBD1 (6 bases). CDR3 length: 12 amino acids. Trimming removed 3 bases from V and 7 bases from J, with 9 bases in between. The V gene's germline CDR1 is GTSNPN and CDR2 SVGIG (reference sequence). CDR3 nucleotide sequence: TGTGCCTGGAGGCAGGGGTTCGGGGAGCTGTTTTTT. This encodes CAWRQGFGELFF.

The rearrangement joins TRBV7-9 to TRBJ2-2; D tentatively fits TRBD1 or TRBD2 (6 bases each). Trimming took off 2 bases at V and 2 bases at J, with 15 bases between the two ends. The CDR3 consists of 17 residues. Germline CDR1 reads SEHNR; CDR2 reads FQNEAQ (reference sequence). The CDR3 sequence is CASSLPGRGLNTGELFF. The CDR3 region has the DNA TGTGCCAGCAGCTTACCTGGTCGGGGGCTTAACACCGGGGAGCTGTTTTTT.

Remarks on this clone: The same CDR3 arises from other DNA sequences in this sample as well. This chain uses TRBV19 with TRBJ1-5, with TRBD1 matching 8 bases. V shed 7 bases, J shed 9 bases, and the junction held 5 bases outside the gene matches. The CDR3 contains 12 residues. Germline V gene lookup returns CDR1 LNHDA and CDR2 SQIVND (reference sequence). The CDR3 is CASTTGGRPQHF. CDR3 in DNA: TGTGCCAGTACTACAGGGGGAAGGCCCCAGCATTTT.

The CDR3 sequence: CASSKDSIQETQYF. As DNA, the CDR3 is TGCGCCAGCAGCAAAGACAGTATCCAAGAGACCCAGTACTTC. This sequence joins TRBV10-1 and TRBJ2-5, with D maybe TRBD1 (5 bases). Trimming took off 6 bases at V and 1 base at J, with 12 bases between the two ends. Germline lookup yields CDR1 WNHNN and CDR2 SYGVQD (reference sequence). The CDR3 has 14 amino acids.

The chain has TRBV30 and TRBJ2-1; possibly TRBD1 for D (5 bases). Germline V gene data show CDR1 as GTSNPN and CDR2 as SVGIG (reference sequence). The length of the CDR3 is 15 residues. The V and J ends lost 1 base and 0 bases respectively, with 10 bases between them. The CDR3 spells CAWSGGRHSYNEQFF. CDR3 DNA: TGTGCCTGGAGTGGGGGCAGGCACTCCTACAATGAGCAGTTCTTC.

J is TRBJ2-7 and V is TRBV6-6; 8 positions match TRBD1. Germline V gene lookup returns CDR1 MNHNY and CDR2 SVGAGI (reference sequence). This CDR3 has 15 amino acids. J was trimmed by 6 bases and V by 1 base; bases with no gene match: 8. The CDR3 nucleotides read TGTGCCAGCAGTTACTTGGACAGGGTAGTCCCCGAGCAGTACTTC. Protein: CASSYLDRVVPEQYF.

The rearrangement links TRBV29-1 to TRBJ2-1; 10 bases fit TRBD1. Trimming removed 3 bases from V and 10 bases from J; junction bases left unmatched: 9. The CDR3 is made up of 14 amino acids. Germline V CDR1 and CDR2: SQVTM, ANQGSEA. CDR3 sequence (DNA): TGCAGCGTTGATGCGGGACAGGGGTTCAGCGAGCAGTTCTTC. Amino acids: CSVDAGQGFSEQFF.

This chain joins TRBV5-5 and TRBJ1-1; D perhaps matches TRBD1 (5 bases). The CDR3 runs 15 residues. Trimming shortened V by 3 bases and J by 1 base, and 13 bases separated the two germline ends. The V gene's germline CDR1 is SGHKS and CDR2 YYEKEE (reference sequence). The CDR3 nucleotides read TGTGCCAGCAGCTGGGGGACTATCGCGAACACTGAAGCTTTCTTT. Protein: CASSWGTIANTEAFF. Variable domain in full (rest from reference TRBV5-5 and TRBJ1-1): DAGVTQSPTHLIKTRGQQVTLRCSPISGHKSVSWYQQVLGQGPQFIFQYYEKEERGRGNFPDRFSARQFPNYSSELNVNALLLGDSALYLCASSWGTIANTEAFFGQGTRLTVV.

V gene TRBV27 combines with J gene TRBJ1-1, with TRBD1 matching over 7 bases. The CDR3 is made up of 15 amino acids. V shed 5 bases, J shed 5 bases, and the junction held 11 bases outside the gene matches. Germline V gene lookup returns CDR1 MNHEY and CDR2 SMNVEV (reference sequence). CDR3 sequence: CASSPYSTGRTEAFF. CDR3 DNA sequence: TGTGCCAGCAGTCCATACTCGACAGGGCGAACTGAAGCTTTCTTT.

The chain links TRBV25-1 to TRBJ2-7; 7 bases fit TRBD1. CDR3 length: 11 residues. The germline CDR1 and CDR2 sequences are MGHDK and SYGVNS. The ends lost 8 bases at V and 8 bases at J; junction bases unmatched: 6. The CDR3 bases are TGTGCCAGCGGGGACAGCAGTCAGCAGTACTTC. Its protein product is CASGDSSQQYF.

This clone was seen once. The V gene is TRBV5-1, the J gene TRBJ1-3; tentatively, D is TRBD1 (6 bases). In germline, CDR1 is SGHRS, CDR2 YFSETQ. The CDR3 spans 14 residues. V lost 7 bases and J lost 4, with 15 bases in between. The chain's CDR3 is CASGDRNSGNTIYF. The DNA of the CDR3 is TGCGCCAGCGGCGACAGGAATTCGGGAAACACCATATATTTT.

This rearrangement joins TRBV27 to TRBJ1-4; D gene uncertain. Germline V gene sequence: CDR1 MNHEY, CDR2 SMNVEV (reference sequence). Trimming stripped 8 bases from V and 5 bases from J, with 18 bases between. This CDR3 has 15 amino acids. The CDR3 sequence is CASSPVKGLNEKLFF. For the CDR3, the DNA is TGTGCCAGCTCCCCCGTTAAAGGCCTAAATGAAAAACTGTTTTTT.

In its sample, this clone was seen a few times. CDR3 nucleotides: TGTGCCAGCAGCTTGGTTGTTGGGGGGGCTAGCACAGATACGCAGTATTTT. The encoded protein is CASSLVVGGASTDTQYF. The chain carries TRBV5-4 and TRBJ2-3; the D gene is possibly TRBD2 (7 bases). CDR3 length: 17 residues. Germline V gene sequence: CDR1 SGHNT, CDR2 YYREEE (reference sequence). V dropped 0 bases and J dropped 0 bases, with 14 bases sitting between them.

This clone was seen just once. The V gene is TRBV2, the J gene TRBJ2-5, with TRBD1 matching over 9 bases. The ends lost 4 bases at V and 5 bases at J; junction bases unmatched: 5. Germline-derived CDR1 and CDR2 are SNHLY and FYNNEI. CDR3 length equals 14 residues. CDR3 sequence (DNA): TGTGCCAGCAGTGTAACAGGGGGCGGGGAGACCCAGTACTTC. Its translation is CASSVTGGGETQYF.